A single sample gave rise to the 20 T cell receptor beta chains below, sequenced in a study of blood T cell repertoires in COVID-19. Assay: immunoSEQ multiplex PCR; the TCRdb copy retains only in-frame clones and omits some. The table records under 80,000 clones, over 80% of them present only once. The material sequenced was peripheral blood. These TCRs come from a woman aged 80 or over with active COVID-19.

V is TRBV9 and J is TRBJ1-1, with 11 nucleotides matching TRBD1. Per the germline V gene, CDR1 is SGDLS and CDR2 is YYNGEE. With 4 bases clipped from V and 6 bases from J, the junction kept 8 bases outside the gene matches. The CDR3 runs to 15 residues. The CDR3 loop reads CASSPGTGGSAEAFF. DNA for the CDR3: TGTGCCAGCAGCCCCGGGACAGGGGGTTCGGCTGAAGCTTTCTTT.

The V gene is TRBV7-6, the J gene TRBJ2-7; TRBD2 agrees at 11 bases. CDR1 and CDR2 from the germline V gene are SGHVS and FNYEAQ. Germline trimming cut 4 bases from V and 6 bases from J; bases unmatched to any gene: 8. The CDR3 has 15 residues. CDR3 loop: CASSSQLAGAFEQYF. The DNA of the CDR3 is TGTGCCAGCAGCTCCCAACTAGCGGGAGCTTTCGAGCAGTACTTC.

The CDR3 DNA is TGTGCCAGCAGCCCAGGTGGCGGGAGGTTAGGCGAGCAGTACTTC. It specifies CASSPGGGRLGEQYF. The chain links TRBV9 to TRBJ2-7; TRBD2 agrees at 8 bases. Trimming removed 4 bases from V and 6 bases from J; junction bases left unmatched: 12. Germline assignment: CDR1 SGDLS and CDR2 YYNGEE. CDR3 length equals 15 residues.

This chain links TRBV6-6 with TRBJ2-5, with 9 bases fitting TRBD1. Germline V gene data show CDR1 as MNHNY and CDR2 as SVGAGI (reference sequence). V shed 6 bases and J 4 bases; nucleotides not matched to a gene: 9. The CDR3 sequence is 15 residues long. The CDR3 is CASSLQGAPGETQYF. CDR3 bases: TGTGCCAGCAGCCTACAGGGGGCGCCTGGAGAGACCCAGTACTTC.

This chain uses TRBV19 with TRBJ2-3; 15 bases align to TRBD2. The CDR3 consists of 17 residues. Per germline, CDR1 LNHDA and CDR2 SQIVND (reference sequence). V lost 4 bases and J lost 2; bases outside the gene matches: 4. CDR3 sequence reads: CASSSGLAGGPTDTQYF. The CDR3 nucleotides read TGTGCCAGTAGTAGTGGACTAGCGGGAGGGCCCACAGATACGCAGTATTTT.

This chain links TRBV15 with TRBJ1-5; tentative D call: TRBD1 (6 bases). In germline, CDR1 is LNHNV, CDR2 YYDKDF (reference sequence). Trimming cost V 0 bases and J 10 bases, with 10 bases left between them. The length of the CDR3 is 13 residues. In nucleotides, the CDR3 is TGTGCCACCAGCAGAGATCAGGGGCTACCCCAGCATTTT. Encoded protein: CATSRDQGLPQHF.

This clone was detected only a few times. V gene TRBV14 combines with J gene TRBJ1-3; no firm D call. This CDR3 has 15 residues. Trimming took 1 base from V and 0 from J, leaving 7 bases between them. Germline CDR1 is SGHDN and CDR2 is FVKESK. The chain's CDR3 is CASSQVKPSGNTIYF. DNA of the CDR3: TGTGCCAGCAGCCAAGTTAAGCCCTCTGGAAACACCATATATTTT.

The rearrangement links TRBV7-9 to TRBJ2-5; D is perhaps TRBD1 (5 bases). The germline V and J ends were trimmed by 2 bases and 4 bases, with 5 bases remaining between them. Germline V gene lookup returns CDR1 SEHNR and CDR2 FQNEAQ (reference sequence). This CDR3 region has 12 residues. CDR3 sequence (DNA): TGTGCCAGCAGCTTACAGGGAGAGACCCAGTACTTC. This sequence encodes CASSLQGETQYF.

This rearrangement joins TRBV5-6 to TRBJ2-6, with D maybe TRBD2 (7 bases). The CDR3 runs to 18 residues. The germline V gene has CDR1 SGHDT and CDR2 YYEEEE. V lost 4 bases and J 0 bases, leaving 17 bases between the germline ends. The CDR3 nucleotides are TGTGCCAGCAGCCTGGGAGCGGGACATTCCTCTGGGGCCAACGTCCTGACTTTC. It is translated as CASSLGAGHSSGANVLTF.

In this sample, this clone turned up once. The rearrangement links TRBV20-1 to TRBJ1-6, with TRBD1 matching 8 bases. The V and J ends lost 3 bases and 4 bases, in that order; junction bases with no gene match: 2. The germline V gene has CDR1 DFQATT and CDR2 SNEGSKA (reference sequence). The CDR3 sequence is 14 residues long. CDR3 DNA: TGCAGTGCTAGTAGGGACAGGTATAATTCACCCCTCCACTTT. This codes for CSASRDRYNSPLHF.

The chain couples TRBV4-1 to TRBJ1-2; 8 nucleotides agree with TRBD1. The J segment lost 0 bases and the V segment lost 4 bases, leaving 4 bases of the junction unmatched. Germline V gene lookup returns CDR1 MGHRA and CDR2 YSYEKL. The CDR3 consists of 15 residues. The DNA for the CDR3 is TGCGCCAGCAGCCCGGGACAGGCCACTAACTATGGCTACACCTTC. Its protein is CASSPGQATNYGYTF.

The rearrangement joins TRBV5-4 to TRBJ2-7, with 9 positions matching TRBD1. The CDR3 runs 14 residues. Germline loops: CDR1 SGHNT, CDR2 YYREEE (reference sequence). V shed 4 bases and J 6 bases; nucleotides not matched to a gene: 8. CDR3 residues: CASSLTGGGFEQYF. The CDR3 DNA is TGTGCCAGCAGCCTTACAGGGGGCGGTTTCGAGCAGTACTTC.

This chain uses TRBV11-2 with TRBJ2-6; D perhaps matches TRBD2 (6 bases). V shed 5 bases and J shed 3 bases, with 11 bases lying between them. CDR1 is SGHAT and CDR2 is FQNNGV in the germline V gene. The CDR3 runs to 15 residues. In DNA form, the CDR3 reads TGTGCCAGCAGCGGAAGGAGGGATGGGGCCAACGTCCTGACTTTC. Translating gives CASSGRRDGANVLTF.

The rearrangement links TRBV5-1 to TRBJ1-1; the match to TRBD1 covers 7 bases. There are 15 residues in the CDR3. Germline V gives CDR1 SGHRS, CDR2 YFSETQ. V shed 4 bases, J shed 0 bases, and the junction held 6 bases outside the gene matches. The DNA for the CDR3 is TGCGCCAGCAGCGGGGCAGGGGGATTGAACACTGAAGCTTTCTTT. Amino acid sequence: CASSGAGGLNTEAFF. Combining the CDR3 with reference TRBV5-1 and TRBJ1-1 gives the whole variable domain KAGVTQTPRYLIKTRGQQVTLSCSPISGHRSVSWYQQTPGQGLQFLFEYFSETQRNKGNFPGRFSGRQFSNSRSEMNVSTLELGDSALYLCASSGAGGLNTEAFFGQGTRLTVV.

The rearrangement uses TRBV11-2 and TRBJ2-7; 8 nucleotides align to TRBD2. Germline trimming cut 1 base from V and 1 base from J; bases unmatched to any gene: 3. CDR1 is SGHAT, CDR2 FQNNGV, per germline. The CDR3 loop spans 15 amino acids. CDR3 nucleotide sequence: TGTGCCAGCAGCTTAGTCCCTAGCGGGTCCTACGAGCAGTACTTC. Translation gives CASSLVPSGSYEQYF. Full variable domain (outside the CDR3, taken from reference TRBV11-2 and TRBJ2-7): EAGVAQSPRYKIIEKRQSVAFWCNPISGHATLYWYQQILGQGPKLLIQFQNNGVVDDSQLPKDRFSAERLKGVDSTLKIQPAKLEDSAVYLCASSLVPSGSYEQYFGPGTRLTVT.

The CDR3 reads CASSQDRTGEGNQPQHF. In DNA, the CDR3 is TGTGCCAGCAGCCAAGACCGGACAGGGGAGGGCAATCAGCCCCAGCATTTT. This chain connects TRBV4-2 to TRBJ1-5; TRBD1 matches at 9 bases. Germline loops: CDR1 LGHNA, CDR2 YNFKEQ. The CDR3 totals 17 residues. J lost 2 bases, V lost 0 bases, and 5 bases had no gene match.

The genes are TRBV28 and TRBJ2-7; 7 bases are a match to TRBD2. The length of the CDR3 is 15 residues. The V and J ends lost 6 bases and 2 bases, in that order; junction bases with no gene match: 10. In germline, CDR1 is MDHEN, CDR2 SYDVKM. CDR3 DNA: TGTGCCAGCAGCCCACTTACTAGCGCTCCCTACGAGCAGTACTTC. Its translation: CASSPLTSAPYEQYF.

V and J are TRBV19 and TRBJ1-2; perhaps TRBD1 as D (6 bases). CDR1 and CDR2 (germline): LNHDA, SQIVND (reference sequence). The CDR3 consists of 13 residues. V was trimmed by 7 bases and J by 5 bases, leaving 14 bases between them. The CDR3 DNA reads TGTGCCAGTAACCGGGACATCCGTTATGGCTACACCTTC. Encoded protein: CASNRDIRYGYTF.

The gene calls are TRBV18 and TRBJ2-5; 9 nucleotides line up with TRBD1. Germline V gives CDR1 KGHSH, CDR2 LQKENI. Trimming at V came to 3 bases and at J to 4 bases, leaving 3 bases not matched to a gene. The CDR3 covers 14 residues. The CDR3 bases are TGTGCCAGCTCACCTACAGGGGGCAGAGAGACCCAGTACTTC. Its protein product is CASSPTGGRETQYF.

The chain uses TRBV27 and TRBJ2-3; no firm D call. Germline lookup yields CDR1 MNHEY and CDR2 SMNVEV (reference sequence). V gave up 4 bases and J gave up 4 bases, with 9 bases separating them. This CDR3 has 13 residues. CDR3 in amino acids: CASSYSRADTQYF. CDR3 coding DNA: TGTGCCAGCAGTTATAGCCGGGCAGATACGCAGTATTTT.